This T cell receptor beta chain comes out of a study of T cells in Graves' hyperthyroidism and ophthalmopathy. Across the whole study: Pretreatment peripheral blood was obtained at initial diagnosis.

Germline V gene lookup returns CDR1 SGHAT and CDR2 FQNNGV. Trimming removed 5 bases from V and 4 bases from J; junction bases left unmatched: 4. This CDR3 contains 13 residues. RNA transcripts provided the source from which TCR beta CDR3 regions were amplified. The HTBI primer set served for first-round RT-PCR of the TCR CDR3. TCRdb re-derived calls from the multiplex PCR reads in MiXCR, one entry per CDR3 protein. In the table there are around 250,000 distinct CDR3 sequences, about 15% of which are singletons. Lactation, pregnancy, other autoimmune disease or uncontrolled infection led to exclusion of patients.

Sequenced material: blood. The gene calls are TRBV11-2 and TRBJ2-5; TRBD2 matches 7 bases. The TCR sequence derives from a woman aged 40 to 50 with Graves' hyperthyroidism that later progressed to Graves' ophthalmopathy. The CDR3 is CASSPIAGETQYF. The CDR3 nucleotides read TGTGCCAGCAGCCCCATAGCGGGAGAGACCCAGTACTTC.